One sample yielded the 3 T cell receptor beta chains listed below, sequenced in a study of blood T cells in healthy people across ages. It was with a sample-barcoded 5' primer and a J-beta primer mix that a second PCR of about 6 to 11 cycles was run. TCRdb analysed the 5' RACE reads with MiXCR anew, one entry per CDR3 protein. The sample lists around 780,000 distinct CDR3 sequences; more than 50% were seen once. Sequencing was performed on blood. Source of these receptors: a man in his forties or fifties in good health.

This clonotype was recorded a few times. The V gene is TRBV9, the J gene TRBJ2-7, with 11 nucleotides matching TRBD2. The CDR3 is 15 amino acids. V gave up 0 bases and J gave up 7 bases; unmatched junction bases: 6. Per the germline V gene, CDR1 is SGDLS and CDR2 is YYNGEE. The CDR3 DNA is TGTGCCAGCAGCGTAGAGACTAGCGGGATTGGGGAGCAGTACTTC. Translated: CASSVETSGIGEQYF.

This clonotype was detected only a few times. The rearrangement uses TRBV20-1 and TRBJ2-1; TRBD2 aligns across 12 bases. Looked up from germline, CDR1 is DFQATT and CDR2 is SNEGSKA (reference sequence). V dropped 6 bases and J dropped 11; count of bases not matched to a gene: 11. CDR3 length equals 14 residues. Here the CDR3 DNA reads TGCAGTGCGAATCCCCCACTAGCGGGAGGCCAGCAGTTCTTC. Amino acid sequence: CSANPPLAGGQQFF.

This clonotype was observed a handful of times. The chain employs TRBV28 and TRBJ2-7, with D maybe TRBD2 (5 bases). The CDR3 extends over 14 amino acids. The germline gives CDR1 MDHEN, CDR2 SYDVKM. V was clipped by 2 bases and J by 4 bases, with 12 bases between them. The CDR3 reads CASSLAGVKYEQYF. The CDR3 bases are TGTGCCAGCAGTTTAGCCGGGGTGAAATACGAGCAGTACTTC.